Detailed here is one T cell receptor beta chain. Produced via immunoSEQ multiplex PCR; TCRdb's table is partial and in-frame only. Of more than 95,000 clones in the sample, roughly 90% are singletons; the top ten hold about 1.6%. The J segment lost 2 bases and the V segment lost 10 bases, leaving 10 bases of the junction unmatched. The CDR3 contains 15 residues. The germline gives CDR1 MDHEN, CDR2 SYDVKM. The data stem from a study of T cell responses to AZD1222 COVID-19 vaccine. The sequenced sample was peripheral blood, obtained on day 0 of AZD1222 vaccination. The sequence was obtained from an adult in good health. This chain connects TRBV28 to TRBJ2-7; TRBD2 matches at 11 bases. The CDR3, as DNA: TGTGCCACAAAACCCGGGACTAGCGGTGCCTACGAGCAGTACTTC. This sequence encodes CATKPGTSGAYEQYF. The full variable domain, rest sourced from reference TRBV28 and TRBJ2-7, is DVKVTQSSRYLVKRTGEKVFLECVQDMDHENMFWYRQDPGLGLRLIYFSYDVKMKEKGDIPEGYSVSREKKERFSLILESASTNQTSMYLCATKPGTSGAYEQYFGPGTRLTVT.